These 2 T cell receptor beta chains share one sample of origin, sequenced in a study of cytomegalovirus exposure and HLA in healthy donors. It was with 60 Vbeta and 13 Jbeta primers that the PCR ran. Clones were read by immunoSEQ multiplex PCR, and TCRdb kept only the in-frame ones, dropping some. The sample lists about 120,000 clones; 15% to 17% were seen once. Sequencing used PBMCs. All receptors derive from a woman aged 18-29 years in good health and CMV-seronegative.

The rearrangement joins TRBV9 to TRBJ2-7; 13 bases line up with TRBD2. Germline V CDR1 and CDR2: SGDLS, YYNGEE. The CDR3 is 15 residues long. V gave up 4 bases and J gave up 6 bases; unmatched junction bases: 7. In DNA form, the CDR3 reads TGTGCCAGCAGCCCCCGGACTAGCGGGAGTGGCGAGCAGTACTTC. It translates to CASSPRTSGSGEQYF.

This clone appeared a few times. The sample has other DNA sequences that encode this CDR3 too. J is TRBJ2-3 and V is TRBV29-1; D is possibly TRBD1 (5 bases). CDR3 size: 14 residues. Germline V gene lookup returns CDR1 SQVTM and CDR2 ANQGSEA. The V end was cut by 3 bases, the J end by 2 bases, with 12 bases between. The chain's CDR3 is CSVEGQGYTDTQYF. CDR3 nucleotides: TGCAGCGTTGAGGGTCAGGGATACACAGATACGCAGTATTTT.